Listed below are T cell receptor beta chains from one sample, sequenced in a study of T cell responses to AZD1222 COVID-19 vaccine. Clones were read by immunoSEQ multiplex PCR, and TCRdb kept only the in-frame ones, dropping some. This sample has fewer than 75,000 clones, with roughly 85% found just once. The sample consisted of peripheral blood, taken on day 0 of AZD1222 vaccination. The receptor source for this set is an adult in good health. Both conserved end residues are part of each CDR3. D genes are given only for firm matches. Size values are once, few and many counts, or a class for expanded clones, and some rows have none.

d_gene	v_gene	len	abundance	j_gene	CDR3nt	CDR3aa
TRBD2	TRBV7-6	16	.	TRBJ2-3	TGTGCCAGCAGCGGAATAGCGGGGGCCCCCACAGATACGCAGTATTTT	CASSGIAGAPTDTQYF
TRBD1	TRBV19	18	.	TRBJ1-5	TGTGCCAGTAGTATAGCCGGACAGGCCTACTATAGCAATCAGCCCCAGCATTTT	CASSIAGQAYYSNQPQHF
.	TRBV6-6	13	.	TRBJ1-5	TGTGCCAGCCGACTTCTAAGCAATCAGCCCCAGCATTTT	CASRLLSNQPQHF
.	TRBV11-3	15	.	TRBJ1-1	TGTGCCAGCAGCATCAGGGGAGGGGCGAACACTGAAGCTTTCTTT	CASSIRGGANTEAFF
.	TRBV7-2	17	few	TRBJ1-1	TGTGCCAGCAGCTTAAACGCCTGGCGCCAGCAGAACACTGAAGCTTTCTTT	CASSLNAWRQQNTEAFF
.	TRBV7-8	14	.	TRBJ1-6	TGTGCCAGCAGCTTAGAGGGGGTCAATTCACCCCTCCACTTT	CASSLEGVNSPLHF
TRBD1	TRBV24-1	14	.	TRBJ1-1	TGTGCCACCAGTGATTTAAAGGGACAGGGTGAAGCTTTCTTT	CATSDLKGQGEAFF
.	TRBV24-1	14	.	TRBJ2-3	TGTGCCACCAGTGGGGCAGTCCCCACAGATACGCAGTATTTT	CATSGAVPTDTQYF
TRBD1	TRBV18	18	.	TRBJ2-6	TGTGCCAGCTCACCCCCGGGACAGGGCCTCTCTGGGGCCAACGTCCTGACTTTC	CASSPPGQGLSGANVLTF
.	TRBV18	15	.	TRBJ1-2	TGTGCCAGCTCCCCCACCGAGAGGGTCCGGTATGGCTACACCTTC	CASSPTERVRYGYTF
TRBD1	TRBV2	15	.	TRBJ1-5	TGTGCCAGCAGTGAAGCGCCAGGGGGACGGCGGCCCCAGCATTTT	CASSEAPGGRRPQHF
TRBD1	TRBV6-2/TRBV6-3	13	.	TRBJ1-2	TGTGCCAGCAGTTTGGACAGGGCCTATGGCTACACCTTC	CASSLDRAYGYTF
TRBD2	TRBV7-3	15	.	TRBJ2-2	TGTGCCAGCAGCGGGGGACTAGCGGGCCCCGGGGAGCTGTTTTTT	CASSGGLAGPGELFF
TRBD1	TRBV5-5	17	.	TRBJ1-1	TGTGCCAGCAGCTTGATCCGGACAGGGGGCGCGGGGCCTGAAGCTTTCTTT	CASSLIRTGGAGPEAFF
.	TRBV5-8	13	.	TRBJ1-5	TGTGCCAGCAGCTTCGGGTCCGGGCAGCCCCAGCATTTT	CASSFGSGQPQHF
.	TRBV5-6	14	.	TRBJ1-3	TGTGCCAGCAGCACTGTGGGGGCGGGAAACACCATATATTTT	CASSTVGAGNTIYF
.	TRBV9	16	.	TRBJ1-5	TGTGCCAGCAGCTCAGGGGCAGGGCTAAGCAATCAGCCCCAGCATTTT	CASSSGAGLSNQPQHF
TRBD1	TRBV20-1	11	.	TRBJ1-1	TGCAGTGCTACGACAGGGGGGACGGCTTTCTTT	CSATTGGTAFF
.	TRBV12-5	12	.	TRBJ1-1	TGTGCTAGTGGTTCGGGCCCATATGAAGCTTTCTTT	CASGSGPYEAFF
.	TRBV3-1/TRBV3-2	14	.	TRBJ2-5	TGTGCCAGCAGCCAAGGGACTATTCAAGAGACCCAGTACTTC	CASSQGTIQETQYF
.	TRBV5-6	16	.	TRBJ2-2	TGTGCCAGCAGCTTTTCTGGGGGCGAATGGGCCGGGGAGCTGTTTTTT	CASSFSGGEWAGELFF
.	TRBV6-5	13	few	TRBJ1-1	TGTGCCAGCAGTTACAGGGACCCGAGGTGGGCTTTCTTT	CASSYRDPRWAFF
TRBD2	TRBV30	14	.	TRBJ2-7	TGTGCCTGGGGGGAGGGAGATCTAAACTACGAGCAGTACTTC	CAWGEGDLNYEQYF
.	TRBV6-5	12	.	TRBJ1-1	TGTGCCAGCTTGGACAGGAACACTGAAGCTTTCTTT	CASLDRNTEAFF
TRBD1	TRBV2	15	.	TRBJ1-5	TGTGCCAGCAGCCCCGACAGGGGAGGGAATCAGCCCCAGCATTTT	CASSPDRGGNQPQHF
TRBD1	TRBV18	15	once	TRBJ2-5	TGTGCCAGCTCACCACCTGGGGACAGGGAGGAGACCCAGTACTTC	CASSPPGDREETQYF
.	TRBV3-1/TRBV3-2	15	.	TRBJ1-5	TGTGCCAGCAGCCAAGGGACGGTTAGCAATCAGCCCCAGCATTTT	CASSQGTVSNQPQHF
.	TRBV7-9	14	once	TRBJ1-6	TGTGCCAGCGTCCGGGACCTACCTAATTCACCCCTCCACTTT	CASVRDLPNSPLHF
.	TRBV7-2	14	.	TRBJ1-1	TGTGCCAGCAGCCCGATTCCCCAGGGAACTGAAGCTTTCTTT	CASSPIPQGTEAFF
TRBD1	TRBV24-1	15	.	TRBJ2-2	TGTGCCACCAGTGCGAGGGGGCGCAGGTTCGGGGAGCTGTTTTTT	CATSARGRRFGELFF
TRBD1	TRBV19	14	.	TRBJ1-6	TGTGCCAGTACCTTGGGCAGGGGGTACTCACCCCTCCACTTT	CASTLGRGYSPLHF
.	TRBV6-5	15	.	TRBJ1-5	TGTGCCAGCAGTCCTCACGGGGGGCAAGGTCAGCCCCAGCATTTT	CASSPHGGQGQPQHF
.	TRBV3-1/TRBV3-2	15	.	TRBJ1-2	TGTGCCAGCAGCCAAGATCTCTCTTGGGCCTATGGCTACACCTTC	CASSQDLSWAYGYTF
.	TRBV5-8	16	.	TRBJ1-4	TGTGCCAGCAGCCCCCTTCGAGGGTCAACTAATGAAAAACTGTTTTTT	CASSPLRGSTNEKLFF
TRBD1	TRBV9	16	.	TRBJ2-1	TGTGCCAGCAGCGTAGCTTCGAACAGGGGGCAAGGTGAGCAGTTCTTC	CASSVASNRGQGEQFF
.	TRBV6-6	13	.	TRBJ2-7	TGTGCCAGCAGTTACGGACTCGGGGGCGGGCAGTACTTC	CASSYGLGGGQYF
.	TRBV19	13	.	TRBJ1-5	TGTGCCAGTAGTACCCAACTCGATCAGCCCCAGCATTTT	CASSTQLDQPQHF
TRBD1	TRBV5-1	13	.	TRBJ2-7	TGCGCCAGCAGCTGGGACAGCTCCTACGAGCAGTACTTC	CASSWDSSYEQYF
TRBD1	TRBV6-5	14	few	TRBJ1-1	TGTGCCAGCACCTTGGACAGGGCCGACACTGAAGCTTTCTTT	CASTLDRADTEAFF
.	TRBV7-3	13	.	TRBJ2-1	TGTGCCAGCAGCTTAACGCCGGGCAATGAGCAGTTCTTC	CASSLTPGNEQFF
.	TRBV19	13	.	TRBJ1-2	TGTGCCAGTACAGGGGAATATAACTATGGCTACACCTTC	CASTGEYNYGYTF
.	TRBV7-2	15	.	TRBJ2-2	TGTGCCAGCAGCGCATATCCAGGGGTGGCCGGGGAGCTGTTTTTT	CASSAYPGVAGELFF
.	TRBV3-1/TRBV3-2	15	.	TRBJ1-4	TGTGCCAGCAGCCAAGCCCTCCCGCGGGGTGAAAAACTGTTTTTT	CASSQALPRGEKLFF
.	TRBV7-9	13	.	TRBJ2-2	TGTGCCAGCAGCTTATATGGCACCGGGGAGCTGTTTTTT	CASSLYGTGELFF
.	TRBV20-1	11	.	TRBJ1-5	TGCAGTGCTAGTCCGGATCAGCCCCAGCATTTT	CSASPDQPQHF
.	TRBV19	16	.	TRBJ1-5	TGTGCCAGTAGTATAGATTCGGCGTCCGCTCGGGTAGCCCAGCATTTT	CASSIDSASARVAQHF